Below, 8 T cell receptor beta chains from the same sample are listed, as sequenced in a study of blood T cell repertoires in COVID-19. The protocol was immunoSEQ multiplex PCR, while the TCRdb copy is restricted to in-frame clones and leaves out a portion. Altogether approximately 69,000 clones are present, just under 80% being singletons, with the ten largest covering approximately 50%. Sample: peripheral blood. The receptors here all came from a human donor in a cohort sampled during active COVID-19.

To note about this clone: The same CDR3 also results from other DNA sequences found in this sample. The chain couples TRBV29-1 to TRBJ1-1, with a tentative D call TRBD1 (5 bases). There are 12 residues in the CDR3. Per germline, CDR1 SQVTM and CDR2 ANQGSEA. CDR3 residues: CSVRQMNTEAFF. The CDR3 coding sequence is TGCAGTGTTCGACAGATGAACACTGAAGCTTTCTTT.

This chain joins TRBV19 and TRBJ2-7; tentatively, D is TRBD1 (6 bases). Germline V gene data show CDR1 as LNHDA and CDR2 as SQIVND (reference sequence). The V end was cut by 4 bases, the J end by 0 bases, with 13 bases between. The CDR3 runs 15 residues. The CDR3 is CASSKGYRVSYEQYF. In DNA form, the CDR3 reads TGTGCCAGTAGTAAGGGGTACAGGGTCTCCTACGAGCAGTACTTC. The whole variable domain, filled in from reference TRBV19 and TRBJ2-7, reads DGGITQSPKYLFRKEGQNVTLSCEQNLNHDAMYWYRQDPGQGLRLIYYSQIVNDFQKGDIAEGYSVSREKKESFPLTVTSAQKNPTAFYLCASSKGYRVSYEQYFGPGTRLTVT.

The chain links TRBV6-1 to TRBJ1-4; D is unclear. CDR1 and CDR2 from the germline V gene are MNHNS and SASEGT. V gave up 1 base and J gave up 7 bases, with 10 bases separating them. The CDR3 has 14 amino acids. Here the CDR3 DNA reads TGTGCCAGCAGTGAAGGTCTCCCAGGTGAAAAACTGTTTTTT. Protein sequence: CASSEGLPGEKLFF.

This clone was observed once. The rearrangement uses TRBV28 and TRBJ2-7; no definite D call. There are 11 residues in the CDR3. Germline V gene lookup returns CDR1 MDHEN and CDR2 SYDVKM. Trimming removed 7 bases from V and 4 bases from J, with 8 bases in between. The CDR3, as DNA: TGTGCCAGCACGTCGTATTACGAGCAGTACTTC. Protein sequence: CASTSYYEQYF.

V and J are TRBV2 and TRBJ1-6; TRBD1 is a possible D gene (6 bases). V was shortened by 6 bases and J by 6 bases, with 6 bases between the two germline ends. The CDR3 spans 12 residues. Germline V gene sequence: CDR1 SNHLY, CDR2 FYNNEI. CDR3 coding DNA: TGTGCCAGCAGGGACAGTAATTCACCCCTCCACTTT. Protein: CASRDSNSPLHF.

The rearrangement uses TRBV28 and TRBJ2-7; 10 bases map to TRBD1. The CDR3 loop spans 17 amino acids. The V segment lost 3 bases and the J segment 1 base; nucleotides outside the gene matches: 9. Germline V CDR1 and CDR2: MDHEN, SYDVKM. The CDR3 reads CASSFRDRGIPSYEQYF. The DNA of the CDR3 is TGTGCCAGCAGTTTCCGGGACAGGGGTATACCTTCCTACGAGCAGTACTTC.

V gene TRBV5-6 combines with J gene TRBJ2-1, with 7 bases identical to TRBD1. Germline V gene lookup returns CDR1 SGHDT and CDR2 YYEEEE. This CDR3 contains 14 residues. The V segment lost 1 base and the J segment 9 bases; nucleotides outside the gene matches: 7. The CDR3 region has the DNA TGTGCCAGCAGCTTGTGGCAGGGGGTCTTTGAGCAGTTCTTC. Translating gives CASSLWQGVFEQFF.

The chain's CDR3 is CASRPLGTSGGSGDTQYF. The CDR3 nucleotides are TGTGCAAGTCGCCCTTTAGGGACTAGCGGGGGGTCGGGAGATACGCAGTATTTT. V is TRBV12-2 and J is TRBJ2-3; the table calls TRBD2, which could not be checked here. TRBV12-2 is labeled a pseudogene. This CDR3 region has 18 residues.